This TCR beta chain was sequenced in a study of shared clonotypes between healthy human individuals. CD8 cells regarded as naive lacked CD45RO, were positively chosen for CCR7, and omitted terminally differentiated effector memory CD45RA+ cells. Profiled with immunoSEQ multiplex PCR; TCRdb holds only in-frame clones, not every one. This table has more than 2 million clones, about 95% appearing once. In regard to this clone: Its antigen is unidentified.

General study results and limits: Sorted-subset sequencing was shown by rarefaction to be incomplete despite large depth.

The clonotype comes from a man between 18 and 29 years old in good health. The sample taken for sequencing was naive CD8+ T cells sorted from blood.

CDR3 coding DNA: TGTGCCAGCACCGAAGGGGGGGAGCCAAGTTTCACCGGGGAGCTGTTTTTT. Protein sequence: CASTEGGEPSFTGELFF. This chain connects TRBV2 to TRBJ2-2; TRBD2 is a possible D gene (7 bases). The V gene lost 7 bases and the J gene lost 4 bases, with 22 bases spanning the gap. CDR1 and CDR2 from the germline V gene are SNHLY and FYNNEI. The CDR3 totals 17 residues. The whole variable domain, remainder taken from reference TRBV2 and TRBJ2-2, is EPEVTQTPSHQVTQMGQEVILRCVPISNHLYFYWYRQILGQKVEFLVSFYNNEISEKSEIFDDQFSVERPDGSNFTLKIRSTKLEDSAMYFCASTEGGEPSFTGELFFGEGSRLTVL.